This is a list of T cell receptor beta chains from one sample in a study of T cell repertoires in cytomegalovirus infection. Which antigens these TCRs recognize remains unknown. TCRdb reanalysed the reads using MiXCR and keeps one entry per CDR3 protein. The sample consists of 830,000 or so distinct CDR3 sequences, over 25% of them appearing once. The sample in question was cultured CD8+ T cells from PBMCs, obtained from culture after CMV antigen stimulation. Receptors originate from a human donor in good health (CMV status not recorded). Some clones in this sample may be carry-over from other donors' samples. Each CDR3 is given with its conserved first and last residue. Each record gives: V gene, D gene, clone size, J gene, CDR3 DNA, CDR3 protein. D genes are given only for firm matches. The listing skips clone size in some rows; elsewhere it reads once, few, many or a size class.

TRBV2,-,many,TRBJ2-7,TGTGCCAGCAGTGAAGATCAGGGCCCTTTCTACGAGCAGTACTTC,CASSEDQGPFYEQYF
TRBV5-6,-,-,TRBJ2-2,TGTGCCAGCAGTCTTAGGGCTAGGAACACCGGGGAGCTGTTTTTT,CASSLRARNTGELFF
TRBV7-6,-,-,TRBJ1-1,TGTGCCAGCAGCTGGGGGGAGTCGACTGAAGCTTTCTTT,CASSWGESTEAFF
TRBV6-2/TRBV6-3,-,-,TRBJ2-1,TGTGCCAGCAGTTACTCACCTGGCGGGACAGTATACAATGAGCAGTTCTTC,CASSYSPGGTVYNEQFF
TRBV9,-,-,TRBJ1-1,TGTGCCAGCAGCCCGAGACTAGGGGGATCCCAAGGAGGAGCTTTCTTT,CASSPRLGGSQGGAFF
TRBV25-1,-,-,TRBJ1-2,TGTGCCAGCAGTGCGGGAGGAGACTATAGCTACACCTTC,CASSAGGDYSYTF
TRBV6-5,-,-,TRBJ2-5,TGTGCCAACAGTTCGCCGACAGGCCAAGAGACCCAGTACTTC,CANSSPTGQETQYF
TRBV27,-,-,TRBJ1-1,TGTGCCAGCGCTCGAGGCAGGTCGCTCAACACTGAAGCTTTCTTT,CASARGRSLNTEAFF
TRBV20-1,TRBD1,-,TRBJ1-2,TGCAGTGCTCGGGACAGGGTACCCTATGGCTACACCTTC,CSARDRVPYGYTF
TRBV11-3,TRBD2,few,TRBJ2-5,TGTGCCAGCAGCTCCCAGGCTAGCGGTCAAGAGACCCAGTACTTC,CASSSQASGQETQYF